This T cell receptor beta chain was captured by sequencing in a study of T-cell memory formation after mild COVID-19. Background on the study: TCR clusters largely stayed donor specific.

The authors produced TCR alpha and TCR beta cDNA libraries with sample barcodes and UMIs by 5'RACE using constant-segment primers. One entry per CDR3 protein, called by TCRdb with MiXCR from the 5' RACE reads. The sample lists fewer than 550,000 distinct CDR3 sequences; around 20% were seen once. Study-level points and caveats: Largely, contracting CD4+ clones fell within CM and EM, and contracting CD8+ clones within EMRA. Later expanders leaned CD4+, whereas clones that contracted between day 15 and 85 were balanced CD4/CD8.

This clonotype has a handful of counts. Its antigen is still unknown. Germline V gene sequence: CDR1 MNHEY, CDR2 SVGAGI. The germline V and J ends were trimmed by 10 bases and 7 bases, with 17 bases remaining between them. CDR3 length equals 13 residues. The chain employs TRBV6-5 and TRBJ1-5; possible D gene TRBD1, 6 bases. The sequence came from an adult woman who had mild COVID-19 (a few samples of this study predate the infection). Cell type and time point are not known. Specimen: PBMCs or a T cell subset sorted from them (not recorded which). The chain's CDR3 is CATQDSPRQPQHF. The DNA of the CDR3 is TGTGCCACCCAGGACAGTCCCCGCCAGCCCCAGCATTTT.